One and the same sample provided the 18 T cell receptor beta chains below, sequenced in a study of T cells in women clearing cervical HPV infection. Profiled with immunoSEQ multiplex PCR; TCRdb holds only in-frame clones, not every one. The sample has some 21,000 clones; the top ten hold 2% to 3%. Sequenced input: blood buffy coat. These receptors all stem from a woman between 18 and 70 years old with a cervical HPV16 infection that either progressed to CIN3+ or cleared (not recorded which).

A word on this clone: The read ends 3 residues before the CDR3 terminus; that terminus is restored from the germline J gene. Other DNA sequences in this specimen translate into the identical CDR3. V is TRBV5-1 and J is TRBJ1-2; D remains ambiguous. The CDR3 sequence is 16 residues long. Trimming removed 5 bases from V and 6 bases from J, with 23 bases in between. The germline V gene has CDR1 SGHRS and CDR2 YFSETQ. CDR3 DNA (partial): TGCGCCAGCAGTTACGGAGTTTCCGAAGTCGGGGATGGC. It yields the protein CASSYGVSEVGDG. The complete CDR3 reads CASSYGVSEVGDGYTF.

A word on this clone: The read finishes 3 residues shy of the CDR3 end, and the germline J gene is used to complete it. This chain links TRBV12-3 or TRBV12-4 with TRBJ1-2, with D perhaps matching TRBD1 (5 bases). The CDR3 totals 17 residues. V shed 3 bases and J shed 2 bases, with 19 bases lying between them. CDR3 protein: CASSFSPYRRPNYGYTF. CDR3 DNA (partial): TGTGCCAGCAGTTTTTCCCCCTACAGGCGACCCAACTATGGC.

Notes on this clone: The read ends 3 residues before the CDR3 terminus; that terminus is restored from the germline J gene. The chain joins TRBV5-1 to TRBJ2-2; 7 positions match TRBD1. This CDR3 is built from 15 residues. Per germline, CDR1 SGHRS and CDR2 YFSETQ. The CDR3 spells CATTGSEAGANVLFF. Partial CDR3 DNA: TGCGCCACGACAGGGTCTGAAGCCGGGGCCAACGTG.

A word on this clone: Relative to the germline gene, one junction end is altered; a read error may explain this. The read terminates 3 residues before the CDR3 end, so the remaining end is supplied by the germline J gene. The chain employs TRBV7-7 and TRBJ2-2, with 8 positions matching TRBD1. The germline V gene has CDR1 SSHAT and CDR2 FNYEAQ (reference sequence). This CDR3 has 15 amino acids. The CDR3 loop reads CASSPQGADTGELFF. Partial CDR3 DNA: TGTGCTAGCAGCCCTCAGGGGGCGGACACCGGGGAG.

As for this clone: The read gets to within 3 residues of the CDR3 end, and the germline J gene fills in the rest. This chain joins TRBV5-6 and TRBJ2-5; 7 bases match TRBD2. Germline V lookup: CDR1 SGHDT, CDR2 YYEEEE. The CDR3 length is 15 residues. V trimming: 1 base; J trimming: 2 bases; junction bases outside the gene matches: 5. The CDR3 bases that were read are TGTGCCAGCAGCTTGAGGCGGCGGGAGCAAGAGACC. Amino acids: CASSLRRREQET. The whole CDR3 protein reads CASSLRRREQETQYF.

A word on this clone: The CDR3 end is not reached by the read, which stops 3 residues before it; the germline J gene fills it in. Other DNA sequences of this sample code for an identical CDR3. The V gene is TRBV5-1, the J gene TRBJ1-3; TRBD1 might be the D (5 bases). The CDR3 totals 17 residues. CDR1 and CDR2 from the germline V gene are SGHRS and YFSETQ. V was cut by 1 base and J by 4 bases, with 18 bases left in between. The CDR3 reads CASSLPGEGTRGNTIYF. Incomplete CDR3 DNA: TGCGCCAGCAGCTTGCCGGGGGAGGGGACGCGGGGAAACACC. The whole variable domain, remainder taken from reference TRBV5-1 and TRBJ1-3, is KAGVTQTPRYLIKTRGQQVTLSCSPISGHRSVSWYQQTPGQGLQFLFEYFSETQRNKGNFPGRFSGRQFSNSRSEMNVSTLELGDSALYLCASSLPGEGTRGNTIYFGEGSWLTVV.

As regards this clone: The CDR3 end falls 3 residues outside the read, so it is completed with the germline J gene. The chain links TRBV19 to TRBJ2-7, with D perhaps TRBD1 (5 bases). Trimming stripped 3 bases from V and 0 bases from J, with 9 bases between. The length of the CDR3 is 14 residues. CDR1 and CDR2 (germline): LNHDA, SQIVND (reference sequence). Incomplete CDR3 DNA: TGTGCCAGTAGTATCCAGGGTCCCTCCTACGAG. It codes for CASSIQGPSYE. Given in full, the CDR3 is CASSIQGPSYEQYF.

On this clone: The read ends 3 residues shy of where the CDR3 ends; the end is completed using the germline J gene. The genes are TRBV2 and TRBJ1-5, with TRBD1 matching over 7 bases. The V gene end was trimmed by 6 bases and the J gene end by 5 bases; junction bases not matched to a gene: 4. CDR3 length: 13 amino acids. Germline-derived CDR1 and CDR2 are SNHLY and FYNNEI. The sequenced CDR3 bases are TGTGCCAGCAGCCCCGACAGGGATCAGCCC. Translating gives CASSPDRDQP. The whole CDR3 protein reads CASSPDRDQPQHF.

Turning to this clone: The read terminates 3 residues ahead of where the CDR3 ends, so the germline J gene completes it. V is TRBV6-2 or TRBV6-3 and J is TRBJ1-6; a weak D match, TRBD1 (5 bases). The V gene lost 4 bases and the J gene lost 7 bases, with 14 bases spanning the gap. The germline V gene has CDR1 MNHEY and CDR2 SVGEGT. The CDR3 loop spans 15 amino acids. CDR3 loop: CASSSFYRRNSPLHF. The sequenced part of the CDR3 DNA is TGTGCCAGCAGTTCATTTTACAGGCGGAATTCACCC.

As concerns this clone: The read terminates 3 residues ahead of where the CDR3 ends, so the germline J gene completes it. The V and J genes are TRBV20-1 and TRBJ2-1; D perhaps matches TRBD2 (6 bases). Looked up from germline, CDR1 is DFQATT and CDR2 is SNEGSKA (reference sequence). This CDR3 comprises 15 residues. Trimming took 5 bases from V and 4 from J, leaving 18 bases between them. The CDR3 bases that were read are TGCAGTGCTCATTTCTCGGGGGAGAAATACAATGAG. Its translation is CSAHFSGEKYNE. The CDR3, in full, reads CSAHFSGEKYNEQFF.

On this clone itself: The read gets to within 3 residues of the CDR3 end, and the germline J gene fills in the rest. The genes are TRBV7-3 and TRBJ2-1; TRBD2 matches 13 bases. Germline CDR1 and CDR2: SGHTA and FQGTGA. The CDR3 has 14 amino acids. Trimming removed 5 bases from V and 9 bases from J; junction bases left unmatched: 4. CDR3 DNA, as far as it was read: TGTGCCAGCAGCGAGCGACTAGCGGGGGGTGAG. It encodes CASSERLAGGE. In full, the CDR3 reads CASSERLAGGEQFF.

On this clone itself: The read halts 3 residues ahead of the CDR3 end, with the missing end drawn from the germline J gene. The chain combines TRBV29-1 with TRBJ1-2; TRBD1 might be the D (6 bases). This CDR3 contains 16 residues. Germline CDR1 SQVTM, CDR2 ANQGSEA. The ends were cut back, 3 bases at V and 5 bases at J, with 22 bases in the middle. The CDR3 reads CSVERPGDRGGYGYTF. The DNA read from the CDR3 is TGCAGCGTTGAGAGACCAGGGGACCGGGGGGGTTATGGC.

On this clone itself: The CDR3 is cut off 3 residues early in the read; its end comes from the germline J gene. The gene calls are TRBV20-1 and TRBJ2-7, with TRBD2 matching over 10 bases. The V and J ends lost 5 bases and 2 bases, in that order; junction bases with no gene match: 6. Germline CDR1 DFQATT, CDR2 SNEGSKA (reference sequence). The CDR3 has 14 amino acids. The sequenced CDR3 bases are TGCAGTGCTTTAGCGGGGGGCCAACCCTACGAG. The encoded protein is CSALAGGQPYE. The entire CDR3 protein reads CSALAGGQPYEQYF.

As concerns this clone: From the germline J gene comes the end of the CDR3, since the read stops 3 residues before it. The chain couples TRBV20-1 to TRBJ2-7; TRBD1 aligns across 9 bases. This CDR3 contains 14 residues. Per germline, CDR1 DFQATT and CDR2 SNEGSKA (reference sequence). V trimming: 6 bases; J trimming: 3 bases; junction bases outside the gene matches: 9. CDR3 bases read: TGCAGTGCCGCCGACAGGGGGGGGATCTACGAG. This codes for CSAADRGGIYE. The CDR3 reads in full as CSAADRGGIYEQYF.

Note on this clone: The sequence runs out 3 residues before the end of the CDR3; the remainder is reconstructed from the germline J gene. The chain joins TRBV5-1 to TRBJ2-7, with D maybe TRBD1 (6 bases). The V end lost 4 bases, the J end lost 4 bases, and 12 bases lay between the germline ends. The germline gives CDR1 SGHRS, CDR2 YFSETQ. The CDR3 is 13 residues long. CDR3 bases read: TGCGCCAGCAGCCCGGGACAAGAGTACGAG. Protein product: CASSPGQEYE. The whole CDR3 protein reads CASSPGQEYEQYF.

On this clone: The read terminates 3 residues before the CDR3 end, so the remaining end is supplied by the germline J gene. J is TRBJ1-6 and V is TRBV30, with D perhaps matching TRBD1 (5 bases). The V gene lost 0 bases and the J gene lost 6 bases, with 6 bases spanning the gap. CDR3 length: 13 residues. Germline CDR1 reads GTSNPN; CDR2 reads SVGIG (reference sequence). The CDR3 here is CAWSVDSNSPLHF. The CDR3 DNA, read in part, is TGTGCCTGGAGTGTAGACAGTAATTCACCC.

Details on this clone: From the germline J gene comes the end of the CDR3, since the read stops 3 residues before it. This sequence joins TRBV5-4 and TRBJ1-4; 8 bases fit TRBD1. Germline CDR1 SGHNT, CDR2 YYREEE (reference sequence). The CDR3 extends over 15 amino acids. J was trimmed by 8 bases and V by 0 bases; bases with no gene match: 6. The DNA read from the CDR3 is TGTGCCAGCAGCTTGGATCCAGGGGGCGGAGAAAAA. Translation: CASSLDPGGGEK. In full, the CDR3 is CASSLDPGGGEKLFF.

Of note for this clone: The read stops 3 residues short of the end of the CDR3; the missing end is completed from the germline J gene. The chain is built from TRBV12-3 or TRBV12-4 and TRBJ2-1; 11 nucleotides agree with TRBD2. V shed 5 bases and J 0 bases; nucleotides not matched to a gene: 6. The CDR3 runs to 17 residues. The CDR3 DNA, read in part, is TGTGCCAGCAGTGTGGCTAGCGGGGGGCGCTCCTACAATGAG. Translated, it gives CASSVASGGRSYNE. The whole CDR3 reads CASSVASGGRSYNEQFF.